This T cell receptor (beta chain) was documented in a study of blood T cell repertoires in COVID-19. The CDR3 is 16 residues long. J gave up 3 bases and V 0 bases, and 5 bases lay outside the gene matches. Germline V gene data show CDR1 as SGHAT and CDR2 as FQNNGV. The data were produced by immunoSEQ multiplex PCR, yet TCRdb's version contains in-frame clones alone and is incomplete. Found here are more than 200,000 clones, approximately 90% of them singletons; the top ten hold less than 0.75%. The sequence was obtained from a man aged 35 to 55 with acute or convalescent COVID-19. V usage is TRBV11-2 and J usage is TRBJ2-1; TRBD1 matches at 7 bases. Sequenced: peripheral blood. The CDR3 DNA reads TGTGCCAGCAGCTTAGAAAAGGGGGCCGTCTACAATGAGCAGTTCTTC. Translated, it gives CASSLEKGAVYNEQFF.